This T cell receptor (beta chain) was observed in a study of long-term antiretroviral therapy in people with HIV. Deletions cut 4 bases from V and 5 bases from J, with 8 bases between. Germline-derived CDR1 and CDR2 are GTSNPN and SVGIG (reference sequence). The CDR3 contains 11 residues. The assay, immunoSEQ v3.0, was run at survey level. Clones were sequenced by immunoSEQ multiplex PCR, and TCRdb holds only the in-frame ones, with some missing. The sample shows around 28,000 clones, roughly 90% of them seen only once. The rearrangement links TRBV30 to TRBJ1-2; D remains unclear. The sequence was collected from a man between 18 and 35 years old with HIV. Source: unsorted PBMCs, taken 3.1 years after starting antiretroviral therapy. The CDR3 DNA reads TGTGCCTGGATGGGAGGGTATGGCTACACCTTC. Translating it yields CAWMGGYGYTF.